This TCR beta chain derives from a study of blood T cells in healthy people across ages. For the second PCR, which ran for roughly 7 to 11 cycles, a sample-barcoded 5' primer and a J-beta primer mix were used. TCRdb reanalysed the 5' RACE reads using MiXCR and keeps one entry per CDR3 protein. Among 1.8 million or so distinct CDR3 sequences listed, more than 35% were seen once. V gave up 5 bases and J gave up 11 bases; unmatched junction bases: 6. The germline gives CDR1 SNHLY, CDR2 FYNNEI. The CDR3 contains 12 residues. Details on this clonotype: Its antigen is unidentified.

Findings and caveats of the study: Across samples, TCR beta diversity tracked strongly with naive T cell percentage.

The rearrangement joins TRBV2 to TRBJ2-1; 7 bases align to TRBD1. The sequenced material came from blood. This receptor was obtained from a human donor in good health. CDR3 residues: CASSRDREKQFF. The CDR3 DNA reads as TGTGCCAGCAGTCGGGACAGAGAGAAGCAGTTCTTC.